This T cell receptor (beta chain) was sequenced for a study of CD8+ T cells in alopecia areata (dated by TCRdb to about 2018). Regarding the study in general: High-throughput TCRbeta sequencing was used to examine T cell clonal expansion in alopecia areata in both the C3H/HeJ mouse model and human patients. RNA was obtained with the PAXgene miRNA kit for fixed scalp, the miRNeasy kit for PBMCs, and the RNeasy kit for mouse skin. Scalp clonality was compared among normal scalp (n=4), patchy alopecia areata scalp (n=8), and alopecia totalis/universalis scalp (n=8). Scalp tissue and sorted CD4+ and CD8+ peripheral blood T cells from patchy and totalis/universalis alopecia areata patients and from healthy controls were covered by human TCRbeta sequencing. immunoSEQ multiplex PCR using 35 Vbeta forward primers and 13 Jbeta reverse primers was used to amplify TCRbeta CDR3 regions.

The CDR3 runs 17 residues from the cysteine to the phenylalanine. The CDR3 DNA has 51 bases and is translated from base 1. V drops 0 bases and J drops 9 bases, leaving 21 bases in between. The germline V gene (reference sequence) sets CDR1 to MNHEY and CDR2 to SMNVEV. The protocol used for the library was the immunoSEQ multiplex PCR assay. RNA was extracted from all samples and reverse transcribed into cDNA, which served as template for TCR sequencing. SuperScript III was used to make first-strand cDNA, primed with a 2:1 mix of oligo-dT and random hexamers. A synthetic immune receptor repertoire was used to measure amplification bias, and any remaining bias was corrected computationally. On the authors' methods: After raw reads were preprocessed to remove errors, the CDR3 was defined following IMGT conventions as running from the conserved cysteine to phenylalanine. Clonality was computed by normalizing Shannon entropy by log2 of the number of productive unique TCRs and subtracting the result from 1. Whether each scalp clone was CD4 or CD8 was inferred by checking scalp TCRbeta sequences against the CD4 and CD8 repertoires from sorted blood. Drawn from immuneACCESS, this table holds only the in-frame rearrangements with V and J called that TCRdb kept. Clones are partly lost; checked studies trace under half to an unresolved V gene and leave the rest unexplained. Clonal size and the V and J genes are those of that table, whereas D and trimming came from the DNA. For this sample there are 90,000 to 120,000 clones; 50% to 70% appear just once. The top ten clonotypes cover more than 20% of the sample.

To note about this clone: Its antigen remains undetermined. It has no much larger one-base neighbor in the sample; base qualities were not kept.

Lesional scalp punch biopsies and peripheral blood were obtained from alopecia areata patients. PBMCs were separated by density centrifugation and stained for CD3, CD4 and CD8, after which CD4+ and CD8+ T cells were sorted on a FACSAria. Untreated alopecia areata patients were recruited as part of a multicenter biomarker study. In 4 to 6 patients from the biomarker study, blood CD8+ T cells were sorted further into NKG2D-low and NKG2D-high fractions. The research as a whole found: Compared with normal scalp, lesional scalp had higher clonality and more expanded CD8+ clones, particularly in alopecia totalis/universalis, a pattern that suggests antigenic drive. Unlike mouse skin, where gammadelta T cells dominate, normal human skin contains resident alphabeta T cells that get sequenced too, which complicates analysis of the scalp TCR repertoire. TCR sequences shared between patients were less clear than in mice, possibly partly because of HLA diversity in the patient population.

This sequence was found in a human donor with alopecia areata. Rearrangement joined TRBV27 to TRBJ1-5, with a tentative D gene TRBD1 over 5 matching bases. The sequencing sample was made of NKG2D-low CD8+ T cells sorted from blood. In light of the paper, this sample's cell subset or site label describes: sorted CD8+ NKG2D-low blood T cells. The CDR3 is CASSLSWGETADWPQHF. The DNA sequence reads TGTGCCAGCAGTTTATCGTGGGGGGAAACGGCGGACTGGCCCCAGCATTTT.